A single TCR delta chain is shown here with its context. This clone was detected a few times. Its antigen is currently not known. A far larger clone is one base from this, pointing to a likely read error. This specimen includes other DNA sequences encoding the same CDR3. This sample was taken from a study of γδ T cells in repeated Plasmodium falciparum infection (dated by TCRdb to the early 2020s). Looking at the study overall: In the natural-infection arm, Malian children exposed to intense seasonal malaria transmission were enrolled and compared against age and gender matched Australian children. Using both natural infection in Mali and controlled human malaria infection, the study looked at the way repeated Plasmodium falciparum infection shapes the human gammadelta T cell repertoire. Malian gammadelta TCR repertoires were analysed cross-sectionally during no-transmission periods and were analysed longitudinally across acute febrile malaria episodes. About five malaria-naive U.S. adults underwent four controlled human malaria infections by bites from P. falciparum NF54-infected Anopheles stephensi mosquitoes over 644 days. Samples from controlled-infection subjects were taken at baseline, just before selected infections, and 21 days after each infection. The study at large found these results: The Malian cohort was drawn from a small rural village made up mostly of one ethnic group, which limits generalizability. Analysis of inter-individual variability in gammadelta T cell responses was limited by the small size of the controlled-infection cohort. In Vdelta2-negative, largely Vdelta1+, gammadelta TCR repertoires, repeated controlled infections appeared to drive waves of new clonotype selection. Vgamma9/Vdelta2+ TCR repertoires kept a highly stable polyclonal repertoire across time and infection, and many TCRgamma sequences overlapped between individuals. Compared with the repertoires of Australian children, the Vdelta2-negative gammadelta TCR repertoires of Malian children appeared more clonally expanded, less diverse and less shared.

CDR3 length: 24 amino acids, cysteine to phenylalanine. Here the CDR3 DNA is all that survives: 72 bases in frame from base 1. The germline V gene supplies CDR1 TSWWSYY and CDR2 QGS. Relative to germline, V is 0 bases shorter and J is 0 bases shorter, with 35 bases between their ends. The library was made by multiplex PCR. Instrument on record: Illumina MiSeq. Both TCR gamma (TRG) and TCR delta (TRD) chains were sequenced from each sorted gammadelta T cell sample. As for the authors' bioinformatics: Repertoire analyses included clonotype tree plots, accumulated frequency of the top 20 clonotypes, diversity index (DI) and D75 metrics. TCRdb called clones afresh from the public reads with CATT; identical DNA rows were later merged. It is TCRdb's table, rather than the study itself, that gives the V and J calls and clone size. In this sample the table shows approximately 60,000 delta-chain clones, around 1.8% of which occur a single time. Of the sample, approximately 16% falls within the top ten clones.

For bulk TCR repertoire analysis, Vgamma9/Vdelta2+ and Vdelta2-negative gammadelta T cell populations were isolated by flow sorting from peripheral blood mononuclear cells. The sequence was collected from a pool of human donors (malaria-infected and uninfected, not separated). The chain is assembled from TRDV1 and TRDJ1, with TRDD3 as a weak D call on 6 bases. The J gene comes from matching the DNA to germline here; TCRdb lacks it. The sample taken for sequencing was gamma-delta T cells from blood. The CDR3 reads CALGELGFLLPRRFLGRNTDKLIF. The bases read TGTGCTCTTGGGGAACTCGGTTTCTTACTCCCTAGACGATTCCTGGGGCGAAACACCGATAAACTCATCTTT.